Below, 8 T cell receptor beta chains from the same sample are listed, as sequenced in a study of T cells in Graves' hyperthyroidism and ophthalmopathy. Authors of the study amplified TCR beta CDR3 regions from RNA transcripts. HTBI primers drove first-round RT-PCR of the TCR CDR3. Each CDR3 protein is one row after TCRdb ran MiXCR on the multiplex PCR reads. In the table there are about 46,000 distinct CDR3 sequences, around half of which are singletons. The material sequenced was peripheral blood or thyroid tissue (not recorded which). The receptors stem from a woman aged 45-65 years with Graves' hyperthyroidism.

This clonotype was counted many times. The genes are TRBV7-3 and TRBJ2-6, with TRBD2 matching over 7 bases. Trimming at V came to 5 bases and at J to 8 bases, leaving 9 bases not matched to a gene. The CDR3 length is 15 residues. CDR1 is SGHTA and CDR2 is FQGTGA in the germline V gene. CDR3 region: CASSPTGGWSNVLTF. Written as DNA, the CDR3 is TGTGCCAGCAGCCCCACCGGGGGGTGGTCCAACGTCCTGACTTTC. Complete variable domain (other parts from reference TRBV7-3 and TRBJ2-6): GAGVSQTPSNKVTEKGKYVELRCDPISGHTALYWYRQSLGQGPEFLIYFQGTGAADDSGLPNDRFFAVRPEGSVSTLKIQRTERGDSAVYLCASSPTGGWSNVLTFGAGSRLTVL.

Note on this clonotype: A junction end diverges from the germline sequence, so it may reflect a read error. The chain has TRBV20-1 and TRBJ2-3; 7 positions match TRBD2. This CDR3 contains 16 residues. Germline CDR1 is DFQATT and CDR2 is SNEGSKA (reference sequence). CDR3 loop: CSAGDRRGWDTDTQYF. The CDR3 DNA follows: TGCAGTGCTGGAGATCGGCGGGGGTGGGACACAGATACGCAGTATTTT.

The genes are TRBV20-1 and TRBJ1-2; D uncertain. Per the germline V gene, CDR1 is DFQATT and CDR2 is SNEGSKA (reference sequence). Trimming cost V 3 bases and J 2 bases, with 10 bases left between them. The CDR3 is 13 residues long. CDR3 bases: TGCAGTGCTAGTTCGCTAGCGAACTATGGCTACACCTTC. Its translation: CSASSLANYGYTF.

In DNA, the CDR3 is TGTGCCATCAGTGAGAACAGGGGCTACACCTTC. Amino acids: CAISENRGYTF. The chain has TRBV10-3 and TRBJ1-2, with D possibly matching TRBD1 (5 bases). This CDR3 is built from 11 residues. V lost 2 bases and J 8 bases, leaving 6 bases between the germline ends. Looked up from germline, CDR1 is ENHRY and CDR2 is SYGVKD.

CDR3 sequence reads: CSVEVAGGPYEQYF. For the CDR3, the DNA is TGCAGCGTTGAAGTGGCGGGAGGGCCCTACGAGCAGTACTTC. The rearrangement links TRBV29-1 to TRBJ2-7; TRBD2 matches at 9 bases. CDR1 is SQVTM, CDR2 ANQGSEA, per germline. CDR3 length: 14 residues. V shed 1 base and J 2 bases; nucleotides not matched to a gene: 3.

The V call is TRBV20-1, the J call TRBJ2-5, with 11 bases aligning to TRBD2. In germline, CDR1 is DFQATT, CDR2 SNEGSKA (reference sequence). The CDR3 has 16 residues. V dropped 1 base and J dropped 4; count of bases not matched to a gene: 8. CDR3 nucleotides: TGCAGTGCTAGAGGGGGGGGGCTAGCGGGAGGAGAGACCCAGTACTTC. Translation: CSARGGGLAGGETQYF.

This clonotype was recorded a few times. This chain uses TRBV16 with TRBJ2-7; a weak D match, TRBD2 (5 bases). CDR1 is KGHSY and CDR2 is FQNENV in the germline V gene. This CDR3 spans 13 amino acids. V was clipped by 2 bases and J by 5 bases, with 10 bases between them. The CDR3 DNA reads TGTGCCAGCAGCCAAGATACTAGTAACGAGCAGTACTTC. Protein product: CASSQDTSNEQYF.

This clonotype was observed at least ten times. The chain carries TRBV5-8 and TRBJ2-7; D is possibly TRBD1 or TRBD2 (7 bases each). The germline V gene encodes CDR1 SGHTS and CDR2 YDEGEE. V was shortened by 7 bases and J by 3 bases, with 14 bases between the two germline ends. The CDR3 covers 13 residues. CDR3 in amino acids: CASPGGGIYEQYF. The CDR3 DNA follows: TGTGCCAGCCCAGGGGGGGGGATCTACGAGCAGTACTTC.